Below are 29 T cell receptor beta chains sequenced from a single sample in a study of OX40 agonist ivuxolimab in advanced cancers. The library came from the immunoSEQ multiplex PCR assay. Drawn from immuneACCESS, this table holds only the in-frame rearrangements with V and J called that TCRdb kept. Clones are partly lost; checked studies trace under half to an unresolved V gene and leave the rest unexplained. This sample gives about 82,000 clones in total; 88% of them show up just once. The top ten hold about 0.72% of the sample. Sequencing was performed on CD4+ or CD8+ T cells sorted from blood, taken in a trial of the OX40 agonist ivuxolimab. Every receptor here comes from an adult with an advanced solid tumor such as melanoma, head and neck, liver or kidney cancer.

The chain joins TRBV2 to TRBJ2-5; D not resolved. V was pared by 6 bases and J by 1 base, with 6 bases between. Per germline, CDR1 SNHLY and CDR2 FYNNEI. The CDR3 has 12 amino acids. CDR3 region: CASRQIQETQYF. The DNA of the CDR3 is TGTGCCAGCAGACAAATCCAAGAGACCCAGTACTTC.

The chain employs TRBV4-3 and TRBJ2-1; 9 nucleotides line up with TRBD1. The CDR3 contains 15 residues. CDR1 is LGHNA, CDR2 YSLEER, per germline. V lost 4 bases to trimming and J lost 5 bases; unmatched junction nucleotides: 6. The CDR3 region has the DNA TGCGCCAGCAGCCCCTCCTGGACAGGGGACAATGAGCAGTTCTTC. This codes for CASSPSWTGDNEQFF.

CDR3 nucleotides: TGTGCCAGCAGTGGAGGGTGGGGGAATCAGCCCCAGCATTTT. Translation: CASSGGWGNQPQHF. The chain links TRBV6-1 to TRBJ1-5, with D perhaps matching TRBD1 (5 bases). This CDR3 has 14 residues. Trimming stripped 4 bases from V and 4 bases from J, with 11 bases between. Per the germline V gene, CDR1 is MNHNS and CDR2 is SASEGT.

The CDR3 DNA is TGTGCCAGCAGTTTTTCCCGAACCCCCTCTGGAAACACCATATATTTT. Translation: CASSFSRTPSGNTIYF. The V and J genes are TRBV28 and TRBJ1-3; no definite D call. The germline gives CDR1 MDHEN, CDR2 SYDVKM. CDR3 length equals 16 residues. V was pared by 3 bases and J by 0 bases, with 12 bases between.

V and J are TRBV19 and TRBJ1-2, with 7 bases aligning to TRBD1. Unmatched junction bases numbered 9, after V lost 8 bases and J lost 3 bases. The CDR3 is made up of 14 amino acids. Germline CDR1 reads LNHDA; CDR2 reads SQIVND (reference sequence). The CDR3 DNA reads TGTGCCAGTCGACAGGGCCCTGTGGACTATGGCTACACCTTC. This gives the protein CASRQGPVDYGYTF.

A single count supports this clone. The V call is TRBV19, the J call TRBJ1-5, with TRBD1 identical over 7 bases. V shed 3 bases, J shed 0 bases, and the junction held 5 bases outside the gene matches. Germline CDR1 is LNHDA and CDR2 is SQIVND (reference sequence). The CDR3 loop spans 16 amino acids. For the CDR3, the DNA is TGTGCCAGTAGTATTACACAGGGGAATAGCAATCAGCCCCAGCATTTT. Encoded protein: CASSITQGNSNQPQHF.

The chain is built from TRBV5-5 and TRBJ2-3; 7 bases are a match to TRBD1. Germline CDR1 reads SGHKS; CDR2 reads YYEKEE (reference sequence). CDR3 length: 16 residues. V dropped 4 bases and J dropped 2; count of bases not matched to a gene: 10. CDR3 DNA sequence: TGTGCCAGCAGCCCGCCTCGGACAGGATCCACAGATACGCAGTATTTT. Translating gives CASSPPRTGSTDTQYF. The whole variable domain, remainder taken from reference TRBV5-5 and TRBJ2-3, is DAGVTQSPTHLIKTRGQQVTLRCSPISGHKSVSWYQQVLGQGPQFIFQYYEKEERGRGNFPDRFSARQFPNYSSELNVNALLLGDSALYLCASSPPRTGSTDTQYFGPGTRLTVL.

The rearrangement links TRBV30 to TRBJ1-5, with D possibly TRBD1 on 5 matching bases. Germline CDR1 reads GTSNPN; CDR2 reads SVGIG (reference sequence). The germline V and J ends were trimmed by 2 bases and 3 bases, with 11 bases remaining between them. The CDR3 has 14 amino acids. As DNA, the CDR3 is TGTGCCTGGAGTCCCGGGACGTTCAATCAGCCCCAGCATTTT. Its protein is CAWSPGTFNQPQHF.

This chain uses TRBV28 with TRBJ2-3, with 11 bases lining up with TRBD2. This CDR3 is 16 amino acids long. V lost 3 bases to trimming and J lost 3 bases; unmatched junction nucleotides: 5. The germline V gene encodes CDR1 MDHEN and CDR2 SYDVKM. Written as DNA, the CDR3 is TGTGCCAGCAGTTTCCGGGCTAGCGGGAGGACAGATACGCAGTATTTT. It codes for CASSFRASGRTDTQYF.

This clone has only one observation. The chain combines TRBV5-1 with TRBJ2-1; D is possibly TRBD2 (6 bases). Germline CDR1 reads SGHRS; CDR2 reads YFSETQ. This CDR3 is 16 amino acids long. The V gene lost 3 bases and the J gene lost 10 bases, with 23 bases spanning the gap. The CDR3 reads CASSWNQGTGVSEQFF. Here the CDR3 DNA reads TGCGCCAGCAGCTGGAACCAGGGAACGGGAGTAAGCGAGCAGTTCTTC.

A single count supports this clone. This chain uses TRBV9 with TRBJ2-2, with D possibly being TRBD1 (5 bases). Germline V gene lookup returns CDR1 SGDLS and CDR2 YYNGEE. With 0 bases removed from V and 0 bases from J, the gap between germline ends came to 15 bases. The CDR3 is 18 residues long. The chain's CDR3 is CASSVAGDRFANTGELFF. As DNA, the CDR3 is TGTGCCAGCAGCGTAGCCGGTGACAGATTCGCGAACACCGGGGAGCTGTTTTTT.

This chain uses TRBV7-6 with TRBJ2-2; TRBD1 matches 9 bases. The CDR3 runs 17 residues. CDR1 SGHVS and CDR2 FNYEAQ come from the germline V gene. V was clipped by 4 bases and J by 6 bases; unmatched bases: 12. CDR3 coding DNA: TGTGCCAGCAGCTCCCGACCCGGGACAGGGAATCCCGGGGAGCTGTTTTTT. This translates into CASSSRPGTGNPGELFF.

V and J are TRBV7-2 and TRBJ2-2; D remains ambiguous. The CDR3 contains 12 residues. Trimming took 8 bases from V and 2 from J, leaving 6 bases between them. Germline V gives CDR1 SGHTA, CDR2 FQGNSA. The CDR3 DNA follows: TGTGCCAGCGGGCCTAACACCGGGGAGCTGTTTTTT. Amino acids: CASGPNTGELFF.

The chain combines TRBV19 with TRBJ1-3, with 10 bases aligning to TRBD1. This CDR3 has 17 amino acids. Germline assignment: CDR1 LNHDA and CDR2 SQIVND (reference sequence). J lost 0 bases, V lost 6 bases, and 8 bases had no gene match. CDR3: CASSRGTGDASGNTIYF. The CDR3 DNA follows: TGTGCCAGTAGCCGTGGGACAGGGGATGCCTCTGGAAACACCATATATTTT.

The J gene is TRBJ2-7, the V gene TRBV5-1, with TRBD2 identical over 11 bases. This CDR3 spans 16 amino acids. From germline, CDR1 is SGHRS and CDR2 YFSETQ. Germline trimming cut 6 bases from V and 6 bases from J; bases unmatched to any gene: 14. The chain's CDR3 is CASTGDLAGGPREQYF. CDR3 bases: TGCGCCAGCACGGGGGATTTAGCGGGAGGGCCCCGCGAGCAGTACTTC. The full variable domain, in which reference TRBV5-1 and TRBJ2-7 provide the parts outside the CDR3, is KAGVTQTPRYLIKTRGQQVTLSCSPISGHRSVSWYQQTPGQGLQFLFEYFSETQRNKGNFPGRFSGRQFSNSRSEMNVSTLELGDSALYLCASTGDLAGGPREQYFGPGTRLTVT.

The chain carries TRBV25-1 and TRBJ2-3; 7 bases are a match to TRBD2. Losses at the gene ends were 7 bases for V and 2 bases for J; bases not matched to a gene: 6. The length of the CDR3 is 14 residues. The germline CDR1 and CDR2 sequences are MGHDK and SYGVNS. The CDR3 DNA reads TGTGCCAGCATATCTAGCGGTCACACAGATACGCAGTATTTT. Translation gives CASISSGHTDTQYF.

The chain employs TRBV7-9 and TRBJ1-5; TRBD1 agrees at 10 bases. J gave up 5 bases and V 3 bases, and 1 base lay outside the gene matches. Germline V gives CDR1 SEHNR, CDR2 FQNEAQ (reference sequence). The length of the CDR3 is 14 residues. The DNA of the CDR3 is TGTGCCAGCAGCTTCGGGACAGGGGATCAGCCCCAGCATTTT. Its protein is CASSFGTGDQPQHF.

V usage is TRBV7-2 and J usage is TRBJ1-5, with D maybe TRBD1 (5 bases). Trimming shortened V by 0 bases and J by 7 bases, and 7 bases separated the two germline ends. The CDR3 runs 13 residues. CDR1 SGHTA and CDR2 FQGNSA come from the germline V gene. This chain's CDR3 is CASSLAWGQPQHF. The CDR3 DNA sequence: TGTGCCAGCAGCTTAGCGTGGGGCCAGCCCCAGCATTTT.

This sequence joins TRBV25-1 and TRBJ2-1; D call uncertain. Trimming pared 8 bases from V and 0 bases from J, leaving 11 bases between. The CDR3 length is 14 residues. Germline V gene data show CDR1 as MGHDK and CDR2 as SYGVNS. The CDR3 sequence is CASGPSPSYNEQFF. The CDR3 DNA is TGTGCCAGCGGTCCGTCCCCCTCCTACAATGAGCAGTTCTTC.

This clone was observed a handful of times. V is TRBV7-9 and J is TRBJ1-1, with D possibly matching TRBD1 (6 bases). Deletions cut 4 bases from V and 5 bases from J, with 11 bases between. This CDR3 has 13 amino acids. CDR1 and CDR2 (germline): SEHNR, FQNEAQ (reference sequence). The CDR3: CASSYRTATEAFF. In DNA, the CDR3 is TGTGCCAGCAGCTATCGGACAGCGACTGAAGCTTTCTTT.

CDR3 sequence reads: CASSLDRSDTQYF. In nucleotides, the CDR3 is TGCGCCAGCAGCTTGGACAGGTCAGATACGCAGTATTTT. This chain links TRBV5-1 with TRBJ2-3; D is possibly TRBD1 (5 bases). Trimming removed 0 bases at V and 4 bases at J, with 6 bases between. Germline CDR1 is SGHRS and CDR2 is YFSETQ. The CDR3 covers 13 residues.

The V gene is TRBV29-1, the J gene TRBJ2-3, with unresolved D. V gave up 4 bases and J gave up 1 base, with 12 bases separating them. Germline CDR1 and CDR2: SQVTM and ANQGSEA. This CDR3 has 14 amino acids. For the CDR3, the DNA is TGCAGCGTTGCCCCTAGGGTCCGCACAGATACGCAGTATTTT. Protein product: CSVAPRVRTDTQYF.

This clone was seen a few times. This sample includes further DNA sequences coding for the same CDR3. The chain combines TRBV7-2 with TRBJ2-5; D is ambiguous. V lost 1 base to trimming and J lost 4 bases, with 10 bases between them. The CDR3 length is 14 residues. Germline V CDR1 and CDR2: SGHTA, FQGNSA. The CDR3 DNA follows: TGTGCCAGCAGCTTAGGCTCGGCTGGAGAGACCCAGTACTTC. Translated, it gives CASSLGSAGETQYF. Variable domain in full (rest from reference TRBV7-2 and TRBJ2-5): GAGVSQSPSNKVTEKGKDVELRCDPISGHTALYWYRQSLGQGLEFLIYFQGNSAPDKSGLPSDRFSAERTGGSVSTLTIQRTQQEDSAVYLCASSLGSAGETQYFGPGTRLLVL.

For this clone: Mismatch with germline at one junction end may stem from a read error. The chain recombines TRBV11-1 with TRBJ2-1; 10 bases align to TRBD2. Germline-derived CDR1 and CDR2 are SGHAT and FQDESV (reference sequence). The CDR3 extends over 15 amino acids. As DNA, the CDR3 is TGTGCCAGCAGCCTAGCGGGAGTCTCATCAAATGAGCAGTTCTTC. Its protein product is CASSLAGVSSNEQFF.

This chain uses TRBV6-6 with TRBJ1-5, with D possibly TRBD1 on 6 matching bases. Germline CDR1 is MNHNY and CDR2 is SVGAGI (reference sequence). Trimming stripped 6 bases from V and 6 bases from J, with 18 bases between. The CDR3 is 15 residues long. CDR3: CASSPYRAMVQPQHF. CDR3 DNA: TGTGCCAGCAGCCCGTACAGGGCTATGGTTCAGCCCCAGCATTTT.

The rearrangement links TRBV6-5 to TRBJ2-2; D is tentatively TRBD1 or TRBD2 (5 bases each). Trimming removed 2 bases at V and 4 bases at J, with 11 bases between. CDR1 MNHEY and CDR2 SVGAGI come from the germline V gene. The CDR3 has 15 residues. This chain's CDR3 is CASSYGGVGTGELFF. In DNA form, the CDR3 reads TGTGCCAGCAGTTACGGGGGAGTGGGCACCGGGGAGCTGTTTTTT.

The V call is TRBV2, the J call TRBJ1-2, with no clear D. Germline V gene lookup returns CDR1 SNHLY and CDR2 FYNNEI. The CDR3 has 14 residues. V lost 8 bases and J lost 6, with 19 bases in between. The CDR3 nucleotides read TGTGCCAGCCGTGTTTCCCGGTCAGCTAATGGCTACACCTTC. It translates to CASRVSRSANGYTF. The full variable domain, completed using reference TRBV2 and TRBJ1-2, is EPEVTQTPSHQVTQMGQEVILRCVPISNHLYFYWYRQILGQKVEFLVSFYNNEISEKSEIFDDQFSVERPDGSNFTLKIRSTKLEDSAMYFCASRVSRSANGYTFGSGTRLTVV.

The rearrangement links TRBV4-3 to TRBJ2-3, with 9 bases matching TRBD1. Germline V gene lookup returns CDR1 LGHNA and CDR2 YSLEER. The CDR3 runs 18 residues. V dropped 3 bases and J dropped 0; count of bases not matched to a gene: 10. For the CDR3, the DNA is TGCGCCAGCAGCCAGAAACCTGGGACAGGGACTAGCACAGATACGCAGTATTTT. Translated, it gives CASSQKPGTGTSTDTQYF.

CDR3 region: CASSLWDYLGDNEQFF. CDR3 bases: TGCGCCAGCAGCTTGTGGGATTATCTAGGGGACAATGAGCAGTTCTTC. The V call is TRBV5-1, the J call TRBJ2-1, with a weak D call TRBD1 (5 bases). V dropped 1 base and J dropped 5 bases, with 16 bases sitting between them. Germline CDR1 is SGHRS and CDR2 is YFSETQ. The CDR3 extends over 16 amino acids.